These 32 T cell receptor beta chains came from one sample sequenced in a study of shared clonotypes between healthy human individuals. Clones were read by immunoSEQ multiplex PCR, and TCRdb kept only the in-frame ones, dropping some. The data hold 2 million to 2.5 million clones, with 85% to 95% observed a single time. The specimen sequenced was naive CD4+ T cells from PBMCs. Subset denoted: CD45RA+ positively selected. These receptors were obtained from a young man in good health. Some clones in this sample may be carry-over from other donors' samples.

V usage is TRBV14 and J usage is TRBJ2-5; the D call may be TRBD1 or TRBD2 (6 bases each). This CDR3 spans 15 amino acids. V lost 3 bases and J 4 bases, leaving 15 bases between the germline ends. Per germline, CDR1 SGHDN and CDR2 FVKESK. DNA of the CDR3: TGTGCCAGCAGCCAGCTTACAGGGACTCCAGAGACCCAGTACTTC. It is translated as CASSQLTGTPETQYF. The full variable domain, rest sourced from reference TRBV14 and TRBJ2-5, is EAGVTQFPSHSVIEKGQTVTLRCDPISGHDNLYWYRRVMGKEIKFLLHFVKESKQDESGMPNNRFLAERTGGTYSTLKVQPAELEDSGVYFCASSQLTGTPETQYFGPGTRLLVL.

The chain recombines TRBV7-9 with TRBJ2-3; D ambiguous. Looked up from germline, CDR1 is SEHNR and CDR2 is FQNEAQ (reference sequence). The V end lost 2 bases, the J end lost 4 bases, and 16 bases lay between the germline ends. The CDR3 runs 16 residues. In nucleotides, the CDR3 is TGTGCCAGCAGCTTAACCCGGCCGGCCGGGTCAGATACGCAGTATTTT. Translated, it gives CASSLTRPAGSDTQYF. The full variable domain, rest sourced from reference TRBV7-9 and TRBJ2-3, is DTGVSQNPRHKITKRGQNVTFRCDPISEHNRLYWYRQTLGQGPEFLTYFQNEAQLEKSRLLSDRFSAERPKGSFSTLEIQRTEQGDSAMYLCASSLTRPAGSDTQYFGPGTRLTVL.

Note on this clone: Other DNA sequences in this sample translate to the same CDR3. CDR3 in amino acids: CASSRGQGDYEQYF. In nucleotides, the CDR3 is TGCGCCAGCAGCCGGGGACAGGGCGACTACGAGCAGTACTTC. The chain links TRBV4-1 to TRBJ2-7; 9 nucleotides agree with TRBD1. CDR3 length equals 14 residues. V gave up 4 bases and J gave up 3 bases; unmatched junction bases: 4. Germline CDR1 and CDR2: MGHRA and YSYEKL.

Here the CDR3 DNA reads TGTGCCAGTAGGGACAGGGGGGCCTCCACAGATACGCAGTATTTT. Amino acids: CASRDRGASTDTQYF. V usage is TRBV19 and J usage is TRBJ2-3; 10 bases agree with TRBD1. With V trimmed by 6 bases and J by 2 bases, 5 bases remained unmatched. This CDR3 contains 15 residues. In germline, CDR1 is LNHDA, CDR2 SQIVND (reference sequence).

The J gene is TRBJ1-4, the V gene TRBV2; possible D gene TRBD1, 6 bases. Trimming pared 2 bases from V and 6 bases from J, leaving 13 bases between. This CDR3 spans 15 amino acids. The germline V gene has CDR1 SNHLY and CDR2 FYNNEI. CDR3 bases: TGTGCCAGCAGTGAATCCACAGGGTTTGATGAAAAACTGTTTTTT. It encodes CASSESTGFDEKLFF.

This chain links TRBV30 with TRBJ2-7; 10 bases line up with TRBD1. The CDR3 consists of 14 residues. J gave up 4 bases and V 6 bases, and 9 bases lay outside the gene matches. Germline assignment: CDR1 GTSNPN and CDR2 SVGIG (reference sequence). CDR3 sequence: CACNRDRGLYEQYF. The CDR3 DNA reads TGTGCCTGCAACCGGGACAGGGGTTTGTACGAGCAGTACTTC.

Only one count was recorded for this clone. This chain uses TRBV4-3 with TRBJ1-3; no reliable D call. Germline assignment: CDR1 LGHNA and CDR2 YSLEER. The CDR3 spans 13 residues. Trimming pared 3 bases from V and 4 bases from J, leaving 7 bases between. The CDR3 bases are TGCGCCAGCAGCCATGGCGAGGGAAACACCATATATTTT. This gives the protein CASSHGEGNTIYF.

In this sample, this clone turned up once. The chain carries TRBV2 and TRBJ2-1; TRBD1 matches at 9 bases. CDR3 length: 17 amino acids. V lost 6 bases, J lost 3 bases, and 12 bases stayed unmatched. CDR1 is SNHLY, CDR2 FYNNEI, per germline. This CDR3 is CASSRPPGTGHYNEQFF. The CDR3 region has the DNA TGTGCCAGCAGCAGGCCCCCCGGGACAGGGCACTACAATGAGCAGTTCTTC.

The CDR3 region is CASSAKNEQFF. DNA of the CDR3: TGTGCCAGCAGCGCTAAAAATGAGCAGTTCTTC. The gene calls are TRBV9 and TRBJ2-1; no clear D. Germline V CDR1 and CDR2: SGDLS, YYNGEE. This CDR3 comprises 11 residues. V lost 3 bases and J lost 7, with 5 bases in between.

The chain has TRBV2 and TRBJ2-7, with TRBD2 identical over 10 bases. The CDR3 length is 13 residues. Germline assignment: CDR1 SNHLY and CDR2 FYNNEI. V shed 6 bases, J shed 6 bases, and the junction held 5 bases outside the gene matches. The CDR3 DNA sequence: TGTGCCAGCAGATCTAGCGGGAGACGCGAGCAGTACTTC. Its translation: CASRSSGRREQYF.

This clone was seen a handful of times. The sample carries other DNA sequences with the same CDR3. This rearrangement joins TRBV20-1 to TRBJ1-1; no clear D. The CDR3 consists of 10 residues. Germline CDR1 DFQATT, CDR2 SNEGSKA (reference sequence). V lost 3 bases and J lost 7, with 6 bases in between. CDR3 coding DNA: TGCAGTGCTAGGAATATTGAAGCTTTCTTT. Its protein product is CSARNIEAFF.

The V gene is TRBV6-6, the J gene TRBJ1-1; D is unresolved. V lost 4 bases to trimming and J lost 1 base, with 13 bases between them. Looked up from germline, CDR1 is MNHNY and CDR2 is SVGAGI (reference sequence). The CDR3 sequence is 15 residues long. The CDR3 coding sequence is TGTGCCAGCAGTTTAATGGGGAGGGCGAACACTGAAGCTTTCTTT. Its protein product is CASSLMGRANTEAFF.

The chain's CDR3 is CASSRDRGPVETQYF. The CDR3 DNA sequence: TGCGCCAGCAGCCGGGACAGGGGGCCAGTAGAGACCCAGTACTTC. V and J are TRBV5-1 and TRBJ2-5, with 12 bases lining up with TRBD1. CDR1 and CDR2 from the germline V gene are SGHRS and YFSETQ. The CDR3 length is 15 residues. V was clipped by 4 bases and J by 4 bases; unmatched bases: 5.

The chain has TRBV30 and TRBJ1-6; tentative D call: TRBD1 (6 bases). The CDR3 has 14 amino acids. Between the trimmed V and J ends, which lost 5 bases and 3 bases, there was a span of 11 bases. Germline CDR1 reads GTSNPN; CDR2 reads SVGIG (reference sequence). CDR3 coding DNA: TGTGCCTGGGGATGGACAGTCTATAATTCACCCCTCCACTTT. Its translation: CAWGWTVYNSPLHF.

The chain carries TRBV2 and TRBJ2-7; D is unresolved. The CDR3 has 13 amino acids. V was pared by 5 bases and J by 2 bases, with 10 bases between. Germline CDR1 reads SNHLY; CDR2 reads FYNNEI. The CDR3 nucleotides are TGTGCCAGCAGTACAGACACTCCCTACGAGCAGTACTTC. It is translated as CASSTDTPYEQYF.

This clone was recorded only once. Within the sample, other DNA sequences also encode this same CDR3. The CDR3 protein is CASSRDRSYNEQFF. For the CDR3, the DNA is TGTGCCAGCAGCCGGGACAGGAGCTACAATGAGCAGTTCTTC. The chain joins TRBV7-3 to TRBJ2-1, with 8 positions matching TRBD1. Germline lookup yields CDR1 SGHTA and CDR2 FQGTGA. The length of the CDR3 is 14 residues. The junction had 3 bases not matched to a gene; V was cut back by 5 bases and J by 3 bases. Based on the CDR3 plus reference TRBV7-3 and TRBJ2-1, the full variable domain is GAGVSQTPSNKVTEKGKYVELRCDPISGHTALYWYRQSLGQGPEFLIYFQGTGAADDSGLPNDRFFAVRPEGSVSTLKIQRTERGDSAVYLCASSRDRSYNEQFFGPGTRLTVL.

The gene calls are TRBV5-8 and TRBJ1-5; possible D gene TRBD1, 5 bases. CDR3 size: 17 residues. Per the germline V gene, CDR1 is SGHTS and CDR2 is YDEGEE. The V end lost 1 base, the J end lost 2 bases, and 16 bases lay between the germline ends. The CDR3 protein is CASSLSLGRVGNQPQHF. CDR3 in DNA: TGTGCCAGCAGCTTGTCCCTCGGCAGGGTGGGCAATCAGCCCCAGCATTTT.

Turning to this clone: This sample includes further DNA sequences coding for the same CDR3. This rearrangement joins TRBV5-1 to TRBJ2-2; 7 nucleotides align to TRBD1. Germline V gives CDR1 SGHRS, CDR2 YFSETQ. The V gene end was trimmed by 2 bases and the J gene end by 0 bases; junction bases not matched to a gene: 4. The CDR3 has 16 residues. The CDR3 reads CASSLLGTANTGELFF. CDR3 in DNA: TGCGCCAGCAGCTTATTGGGGACAGCGAACACCGGGGAGCTGTTTTTT. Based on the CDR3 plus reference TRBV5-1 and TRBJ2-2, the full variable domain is KAGVTQTPRYLIKTRGQQVTLSCSPISGHRSVSWYQQTPGQGLQFLFEYFSETQRNKGNFPGRFSGRQFSNSRSEMNVSTLELGDSALYLCASSLLGTANTGELFFGEGSRLTVL.

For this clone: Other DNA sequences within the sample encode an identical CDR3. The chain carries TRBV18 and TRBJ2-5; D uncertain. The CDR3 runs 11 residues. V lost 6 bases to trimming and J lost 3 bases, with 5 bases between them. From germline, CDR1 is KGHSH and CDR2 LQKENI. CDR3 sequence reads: CASSPEETQYF. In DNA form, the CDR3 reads TGTGCCAGCTCTCCCGAAGAGACCCAGTACTTC.

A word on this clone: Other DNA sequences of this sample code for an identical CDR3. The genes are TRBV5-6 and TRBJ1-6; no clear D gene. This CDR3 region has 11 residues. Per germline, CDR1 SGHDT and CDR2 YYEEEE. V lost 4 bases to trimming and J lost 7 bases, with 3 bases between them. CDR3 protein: CASSANSPLHF. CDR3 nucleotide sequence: TGTGCCAGCAGCGCAAATTCACCCCTCCACTTT.

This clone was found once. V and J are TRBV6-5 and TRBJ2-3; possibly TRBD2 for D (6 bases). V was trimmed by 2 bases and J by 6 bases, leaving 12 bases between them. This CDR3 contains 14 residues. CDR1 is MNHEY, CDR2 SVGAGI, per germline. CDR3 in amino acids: CASSYGGVSDTQYF. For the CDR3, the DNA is TGTGCCAGCAGTTACGGCGGGGTCTCGGATACGCAGTATTTT.

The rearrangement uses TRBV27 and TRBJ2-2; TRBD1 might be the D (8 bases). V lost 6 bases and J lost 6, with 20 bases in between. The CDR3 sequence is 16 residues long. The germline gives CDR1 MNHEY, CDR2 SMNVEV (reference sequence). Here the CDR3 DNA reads TGTGCCAGCAGACTCGCTACAGGGGGGGTGTCCGGGGAGCTGTTTTTT. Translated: CASRLATGGVSGELFF.

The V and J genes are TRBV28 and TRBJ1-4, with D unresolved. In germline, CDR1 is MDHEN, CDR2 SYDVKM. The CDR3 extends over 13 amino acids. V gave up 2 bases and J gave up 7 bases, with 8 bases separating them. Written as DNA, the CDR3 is TGTGCCAGCAGTTTACAAGGACGTGAAAAACTGTTTTTT. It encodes CASSLQGREKLFF.

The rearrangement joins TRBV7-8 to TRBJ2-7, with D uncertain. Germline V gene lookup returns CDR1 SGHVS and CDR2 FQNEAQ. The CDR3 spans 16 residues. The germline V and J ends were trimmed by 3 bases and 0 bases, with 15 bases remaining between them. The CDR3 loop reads CASSFGQPISSYEQYF. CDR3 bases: TGTGCCAGCAGCTTTGGGCAGCCGATAAGCTCCTACGAGCAGTACTTC.

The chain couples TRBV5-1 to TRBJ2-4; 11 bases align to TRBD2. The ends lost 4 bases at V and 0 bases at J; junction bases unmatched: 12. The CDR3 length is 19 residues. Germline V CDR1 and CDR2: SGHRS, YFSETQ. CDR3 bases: TGCGCCAGCAGCACTGAGACTAGCGGGAATGGTCTAGCCAAAAACATTCAGTACTTC. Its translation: CASSTETSGNGLAKNIQYF.

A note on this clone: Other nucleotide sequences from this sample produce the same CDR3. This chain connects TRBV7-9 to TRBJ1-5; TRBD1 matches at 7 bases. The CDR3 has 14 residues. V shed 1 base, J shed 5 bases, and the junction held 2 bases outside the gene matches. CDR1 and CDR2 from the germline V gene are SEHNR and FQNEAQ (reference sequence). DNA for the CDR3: TGTGCCAGCAGCTTAGGGCAGGGGGATCAGCCCCAGCATTTT. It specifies CASSLGQGDQPQHF.

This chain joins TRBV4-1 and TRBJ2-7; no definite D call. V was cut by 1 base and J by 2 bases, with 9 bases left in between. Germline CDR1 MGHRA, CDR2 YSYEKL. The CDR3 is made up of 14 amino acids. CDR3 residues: CASSQAAAAYEQYF. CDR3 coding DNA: TGCGCCAGCAGCCAAGCTGCTGCTGCCTACGAGCAGTACTTC.

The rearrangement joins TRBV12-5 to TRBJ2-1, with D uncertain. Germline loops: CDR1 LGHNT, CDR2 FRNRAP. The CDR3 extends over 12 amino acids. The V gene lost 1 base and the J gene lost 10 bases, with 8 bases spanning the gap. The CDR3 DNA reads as TGTGCTAGTGGTTTGGGGTTGCGGGAGCAGTTCTTC. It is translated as CASGLGLREQFF.

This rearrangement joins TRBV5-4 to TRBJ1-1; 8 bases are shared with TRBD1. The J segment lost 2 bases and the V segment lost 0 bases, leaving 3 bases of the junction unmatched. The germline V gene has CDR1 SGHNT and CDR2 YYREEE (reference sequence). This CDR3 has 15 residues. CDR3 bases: TGTGCCAGCAGCTTGGGACCAGGGGGCAACACTGAAGCTTTCTTT. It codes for CASSLGPGGNTEAFF. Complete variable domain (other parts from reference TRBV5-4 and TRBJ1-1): ETGVTQSPTHLIKTRGQQVTLRCSSQSGHNTVSWYQQALGQGPQFIFQYYREEENGRGNFPPRFSGLQFPNYSSELNVNALELDDSALYLCASSLGPGGNTEAFFGQGTRLTVV.

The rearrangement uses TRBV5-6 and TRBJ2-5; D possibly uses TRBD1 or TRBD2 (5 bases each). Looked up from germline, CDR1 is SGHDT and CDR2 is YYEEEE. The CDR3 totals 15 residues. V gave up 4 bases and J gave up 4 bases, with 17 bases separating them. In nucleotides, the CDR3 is TGTGCCAGCAGCGCTAAGGGGACCAAAATAGAGACCCAGTACTTC. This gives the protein CASSAKGTKIETQYF.

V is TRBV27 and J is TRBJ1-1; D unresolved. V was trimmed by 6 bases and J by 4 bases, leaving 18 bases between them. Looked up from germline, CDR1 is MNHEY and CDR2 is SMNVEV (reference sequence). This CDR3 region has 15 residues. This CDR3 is CASSPPRVGGTEAFF. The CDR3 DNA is TGTGCCAGCAGCCCCCCCCGGGTCGGAGGCACTGAAGCTTTCTTT.

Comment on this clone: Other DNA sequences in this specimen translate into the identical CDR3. The CDR3, as DNA: TGTGCCAGTAGTATAGAGCGGTACACCGGGGAGCTGTTTTTT. This encodes CASSIERYTGELFF. The chain links TRBV19 to TRBJ2-2; D is uncertain. V shed 0 bases and J shed 3 bases, with 5 bases lying between them. Germline V gene lookup returns CDR1 LNHDA and CDR2 SQIVND (reference sequence). The length of the CDR3 is 14 residues.